The 21 T cell receptor beta chains given below trace back to one sample, sequenced in a study of T cell repertoires in cytomegalovirus infection. MiXCR, applied by TCRdb to the reads, yields one record per CDR3 protein. The table lists 150,000 to 200,000 distinct CDR3 sequences, approximately 19% of them singletons. Specimen: PBMCs. The source of these receptors is a human donor in good health (CMV status not recorded). Some clones in this sample may be carry-over from other donors' samples.

CDR3 protein: CASSQDHSTDTQYF. CDR3 in DNA: TGCGCCAGCAGCCAAGATCACAGCACAGATACGCAGTATTTT. The chain is built from TRBV4-1 and TRBJ2-3; D gene unclear. CDR1 is MGHRA and CDR2 is YSYEKL in the germline V gene. The V end was cut by 0 bases, the J end by 0 bases, with 4 bases between. This CDR3 is built from 14 residues.

This clonotype appeared many times. The genes are TRBV7-8 and TRBJ2-2, with D possibly matching TRBD1 (5 bases). Germline CDR1 is SGHVS and CDR2 is FQNEAQ. Trimming took 1 base from V and 4 from J, leaving 7 bases between them. CDR3 size: 14 residues. Written as DNA, the CDR3 is TGTGCCAGCAGCTTAGACAGGTTCACCGGGGAGCTGTTTTTT. Amino acids: CASSLDRFTGELFF.

This rearrangement joins TRBV27 to TRBJ2-5; TRBD1 or TRBD2 may be the D gene (6 bases each). Trimming cost V 6 bases and J 2 bases, with 22 bases left between them. The CDR3 sequence is 17 residues long. Per germline, CDR1 MNHEY and CDR2 SMNVEV (reference sequence). The CDR3 bases are TGTGCCAGCAGCCCTACCTGGGCGGGAAGGGGGCAAGAGACCCAGTACTTC. Translated, it gives CASSPTWAGRGQETQYF.

V gene TRBV9 combines with J gene TRBJ2-3; 11 positions agree with TRBD2. The V and J ends lost 2 bases and 2 bases, in that order; junction bases with no gene match: 4. In germline, CDR1 is SGDLS, CDR2 YYNGEE. The CDR3 totals 16 residues. The CDR3: CASSVLAGGATDTQYF. The CDR3 coding sequence is TGTGCCAGCAGCGTTCTAGCGGGGGGCGCCACAGATACGCAGTATTTT. The complete variable domain, with remaining parts taken from reference TRBV9 and TRBJ2-3, reads DSGVTQTPKHLITATGQRVTLRCSPRSGDLSVYWYQQSLDQGLQFLIQYYNGEERAKGNILERFSAQQFPDLHSELNLSSLELGDSALYFCASSVLAGGATDTQYFGPGTRLTVL.

V and J are TRBV7-9 and TRBJ1-2, with D perhaps TRBD1 (5 bases). Per the germline V gene, CDR1 is SEHNR and CDR2 is FQNEAQ (reference sequence). Trimming pared 5 bases from V and 7 bases from J, leaving 20 bases between. CDR3 length equals 15 residues. As DNA, the CDR3 is TGTGCCAGCAGCGCCACGGACGGGGCCTATGGTGGCTACACCTTC. This translates into CASSATDGAYGGYTF. The complete variable domain, with remaining parts taken from reference TRBV7-9 and TRBJ1-2, reads DTGVSQNPRHKITKRGQNVTFRCDPISEHNRLYWYRQTLGQGPEFLTYFQNEAQLEKSRLLSDRFSAERPKGSFSTLEIQRTEQGDSAMYLCASSATDGAYGGYTFGSGTRLTVV.

This clonotype was picked up a small number of times. This chain joins TRBV5-5 and TRBJ2-5; D unclear. CDR3 length equals 13 residues. V lost 4 bases and J 5 bases, leaving 12 bases between the germline ends. The germline CDR1 and CDR2 sequences are SGHKS and YYEKEE (reference sequence). The CDR3 is CASSPAVGETQYF. In DNA form, the CDR3 reads TGTGCCAGCAGCCCGGCCGTTGGGGAGACCCAGTACTTC.

This clonotype was counted only a few times. The chain is built from TRBV7-8 and TRBJ2-3, with D possibly matching TRBD2 (5 bases). There are 16 residues in the CDR3. Germline loops: CDR1 SGHVS, CDR2 FQNEAQ. The V and J ends lost 1 base and 2 bases respectively, with 13 bases between them. The CDR3 coding sequence is TGTGCCAGCAGCTTAGTGAGCGGCTTCAACACAGATACGCAGTATTTT. Its protein is CASSLVSGFNTDTQYF.

The rearrangement joins TRBV10-3 to TRBJ2-7; TRBD2 agrees at 7 bases. This CDR3 is 14 amino acids long. V was pared by 0 bases and J by 3 bases, with 2 bases of the junction left unmatched. From germline, CDR1 is ENHRY and CDR2 SYGVKD. CDR3 amino acids: CAISESGGIYEQYF. CDR3 nucleotides: TGTGCCATCAGTGAGTCCGGGGGGATCTACGAGCAGTACTTC.

The genes are TRBV27 and TRBJ2-3; D could derive from TRBD1 or TRBD2 (6 bases each). V dropped 6 bases and J dropped 2 bases, with 18 bases sitting between them. The CDR3 loop spans 16 amino acids. Germline loops: CDR1 MNHEY, CDR2 SMNVEV (reference sequence). Here the CDR3 reads CASSSPNGGVTDTQYF. The CDR3 bases are TGTGCCAGCAGCTCCCCCAACGGGGGCGTCACAGATACGCAGTATTTT.

This clonotype showed up just a few times. This chain connects TRBV28 to TRBJ2-3, with TRBD1 identical over 7 bases. CDR1 is MDHEN and CDR2 is SYDVKM in the germline V gene. The V gene end was trimmed by 3 bases and the J gene end by 2 bases; junction bases not matched to a gene: 2. The CDR3 loop spans 14 amino acids. The chain's CDR3 is CASSFGTATDTQYF. The CDR3 region has the DNA TGTGCCAGCAGTTTCGGGACAGCCACAGATACGCAGTATTTT.

This clonotype was found many times. V usage is TRBV7-9 and J usage is TRBJ1-1; no firm D call. The V gene's germline CDR1 is SEHNR and CDR2 FQNEAQ (reference sequence). The V and J ends lost 1 base and 0 bases respectively, with 9 bases between them. CDR3 length: 15 amino acids. CDR3 nucleotide sequence: TGTGCCAGCAGCTTAGTGCCGCACATGAACACTGAAGCTTTCTTT. It codes for CASSLVPHMNTEAFF.

This clonotype was counted only a few times. This chain joins TRBV12-3 or TRBV12-4 and TRBJ2-5; 8 bases align to TRBD2. With 1 base clipped from V and 5 bases from J, the junction kept 6 bases outside the gene matches. CDR3 length: 15 residues. CDR3 amino acids: CASSLGAGAAETQYF. CDR3 coding DNA: TGTGCCAGCAGTTTAGGAGCGGGAGCGGCGGAGACCCAGTACTTC.

This clonotype was counted only a few times. This chain joins TRBV7-4 and TRBJ2-3; 7 bases are shared with TRBD1. Germline assignment: CDR1 SGHVT and CDR2 SQSDAQ. CDR3 size: 16 residues. The V gene end was trimmed by 5 bases and the J gene end by 3 bases; junction bases not matched to a gene: 11. DNA of the CDR3: TGTGCCAGCAGCCCGGGGACAGAAATCTTGACAGATACGCAGTATTTT. Translating gives CASSPGTEILTDTQYF. The full variable domain, completed using reference TRBV7-4 and TRBJ2-3, is GAGVSQSPRYKVAKRGRDVALRCDSISGHVTLYWYRQTLGQGSEVLTYSQSDAQRDKSGRPSGRFSAERPERSVSTLKIQRTEQGDSAVYLCASSPGTEILTDTQYFGPGTRLTVL.

This clonotype was recorded at least ten times. V is TRBV3-1 and J is TRBJ2-1; D may be TRBD2 (6 bases). Germline V CDR1 and CDR2: LGHDT, YNNKEL (reference sequence). This CDR3 region has 13 residues. Trimming removed 4 bases from V and 8 bases from J, with 12 bases in between. CDR3 protein: CASSLRLGYEQFF. In DNA, the CDR3 is TGTGCCAGCAGCCTGCGACTAGGGTATGAGCAGTTCTTC.

The rearrangement joins TRBV13 to TRBJ2-5; a possible D gene is TRBD2 (6 bases). This CDR3 contains 14 residues. V shed 8 bases and J shed 5 bases, with 18 bases lying between them. CDR1 is PRHDT, CDR2 FYEKMQ, per germline (reference sequence). CDR3 DNA sequence: TGTGCCAGCCTACGGGCGGGAACATCGGAGACCCAGTACTTC. This gives the protein CASLRAGTSETQYF.

This clonotype has only one observation. The chain combines TRBV11-2 with TRBJ2-3; D remains ambiguous. CDR1 and CDR2 (germline): SGHAT, FQNNGV. The CDR3 covers 13 residues. Trimming shortened V by 2 bases and J by 5 bases, and 8 bases separated the two germline ends. DNA of the CDR3: TGTGCCAGCAGCTTACAAGCCAGAGATACGCAGTATTTT. It specifies CASSLQARDTQYF. Complete variable domain (other parts from reference TRBV11-2 and TRBJ2-3): EAGVAQSPRYKIIEKRQSVAFWCNPISGHATLYWYQQILGQGPKLLIQFQNNGVVDDSQLPKDRFSAERLKGVDSTLKIQPAKLEDSAVYLCASSLQARDTQYFGPGTRLTVL.

The chain combines TRBV6-1 with TRBJ2-7; perhaps TRBD2 as D (6 bases). Trimming shortened V by 8 bases and J by 4 bases, and 15 bases separated the two germline ends. The CDR3 extends over 13 amino acids. Looked up from germline, CDR1 is MNHNS and CDR2 is SASEGT. This chain's CDR3 is CASLDGGDYEQYF. CDR3 bases: TGTGCCAGCCTGGACGGGGGAGATTACGAGCAGTACTTC.

There are a few counts of this clonotype. The V call is TRBV19, the J call TRBJ2-1, with 12 bases aligning to TRBD2. Germline CDR1 is LNHDA and CDR2 is SQIVND (reference sequence). The CDR3 extends over 15 amino acids. The V segment lost 6 bases and the J segment 7 bases; nucleotides outside the gene matches: 7. The CDR3 DNA sequence: TGTGCCAGTAGACCCACTAGCGGGGGGCGAAATGAGCAGTTCTTC. This translates into CASRPTSGGRNEQFF.

This sequence joins TRBV28 and TRBJ1-5; 7 bases match TRBD1. Trimming took 4 bases from V and 3 from J; bases not matched to a gene: 3. Per the germline V gene, CDR1 is MDHEN and CDR2 is SYDVKM. There are 14 residues in the CDR3. CDR3 DNA: TGTGCCAGCAGTTGGGGACAGCACAATCAGCCCCAGCATTTT. Translating it yields CASSWGQHNQPQHF.

The sample holds many counts of this clonotype. This chain connects TRBV7-2 to TRBJ1-5; 8 bases map to TRBD1. Unmatched junction bases numbered 6, after V lost 5 bases and J lost 6 bases. Per germline, CDR1 SGHTA and CDR2 FQGNSA. The CDR3 spans 14 residues. The CDR3 protein is CASSPGQGGQPQHF. In nucleotides, the CDR3 is TGTGCCAGCAGCCCCGGACAGGGAGGTCAGCCCCAGCATTTT.

The chain carries TRBV7-8 and TRBJ2-7; D may be TRBD2 (6 bases). The CDR3 loop spans 14 amino acids. CDR1 and CDR2 (germline): SGHVS, FQNEAQ. The germline V and J ends were trimmed by 1 base and 3 bases, with 10 bases remaining between them. The chain's CDR3 is CASSLVAGNYEQYF. CDR3 coding DNA: TGTGCCAGCAGCTTAGTCGCGGGGAACTACGAGCAGTACTTC.